A single sample gave rise to the 26 T cell receptor beta chains below, sequenced in a study of cytomegalovirus exposure and HLA in healthy donors. This PCR relied on a set of 60 Vbeta primers and 13 Jbeta primers. Some clones are missing from TCRdb's copy, which holds only in-frame ones; the method was immunoSEQ multiplex PCR. This repertoire includes 100,000 to 150,000 clones. The specimen sequenced was PBMCs. The source is a woman aged 40-49 years in good health and CMV-seronegative.

The rearrangement uses TRBV9 and TRBJ1-4, with unresolved D. CDR3 length: 15 amino acids. The germline gives CDR1 SGDLS, CDR2 YYNGEE. V dropped 4 bases and J dropped 8 bases, with 18 bases sitting between them. This CDR3 reads CASSLQSGGGEKLFF. The CDR3 DNA follows: TGTGCCAGCAGCCTCCAGTCCGGAGGCGGGGAAAAACTGTTTTTT. Combining the CDR3 with reference TRBV9 and TRBJ1-4 gives the whole variable domain DSGVTQTPKHLITATGQRVTLRCSPRSGDLSVYWYQQSLDQGLQFLIQYYNGEERAKGNILERFSAQQFPDLHSELNLSSLELGDSALYFCASSLQSGGGEKLFFGSGTQLSVL.

J is TRBJ1-1 and V is TRBV14; the D is unclear. Per germline, CDR1 SGHDN and CDR2 FVKESK. Trimming took 4 bases from V and 11 from J, leaving 11 bases between them. The CDR3 totals 11 residues. As DNA, the CDR3 is TGTGCCAGCAGCCGGACTGTGCGGGCTTTCTTT. It is translated as CASSRTVRAFF.

The chain employs TRBV9 and TRBJ2-7; possibly TRBD2 for D (7 bases). Between the trimmed V and J ends, which lost 0 bases and 7 bases, there was a span of 17 bases. Germline V gene sequence: CDR1 SGDLS, CDR2 YYNGEE. The CDR3 covers 15 residues. Here the CDR3 DNA reads TGTGCCAGCAGCGTAGGCGGGGGCTATACTGAGGAGCAGTACTTC. This gives the protein CASSVGGGYTEEQYF.

Here the CDR3 reads CASSRTGAGNQPQHF. The CDR3 DNA follows: TGTGCCAGCAGTCGGACAGGGGCAGGCAATCAGCCCCAGCATTTT. V is TRBV6-6 and J is TRBJ1-5, with 9 bases identical to TRBD1. The CDR3 totals 15 residues. The ends lost 5 bases at V and 2 bases at J; junction bases unmatched: 4. Germline-derived CDR1 and CDR2 are MNHNY and SVGAGI (reference sequence).

This sequence joins TRBV19 and TRBJ2-1; D possibly corresponds to TRBD1 (6 bases). CDR3 length equals 15 residues. Trimming cost V 1 base and J 5 bases, with 12 bases left between them. Per germline, CDR1 LNHDA and CDR2 SQIVND (reference sequence). CDR3 amino acids: CASSIGQGSNNEQFF. The DNA of the CDR3 is TGTGCCAGTAGTATAGGGCAGGGGTCCAACAATGAGCAGTTCTTC.

CDR3 DNA sequence: TGTGCCAGCTCACCGGGCGTAATTGGGACAGGGGAGATACACGAGCAGTACTTC. Translating gives CASSPGVIGTGEIHEQYF. This rearrangement joins TRBV18 to TRBJ2-7, with 10 bases lining up with TRBD1. The CDR3 has 18 amino acids. Germline V gene lookup returns CDR1 KGHSH and CDR2 LQKENI. V dropped 3 bases and J dropped 5; count of bases not matched to a gene: 16.

This chain links TRBV19 with TRBJ1-5; 7 bases map to TRBD1. The V segment lost 4 bases and the J segment 6 bases; nucleotides outside the gene matches: 6. CDR1 is LNHDA and CDR2 is SQIVND in the germline V gene (reference sequence). This CDR3 has 14 amino acids. The DNA for the CDR3 is TGTGCCAGTAGTACCCGAACAGGGGCTCAGCCCCAGCATTTT. Its protein product is CASSTRTGAQPQHF.

The chain is built from TRBV28 and TRBJ2-7; D ambiguous. The V and J ends lost 3 bases and 2 bases respectively, with 8 bases between them. Germline lookup yields CDR1 MDHEN and CDR2 SYDVKM. The CDR3 length is 13 residues. Here the CDR3 DNA reads TGTGCCAGCAGTTTGAACATCGCCTACGAGCAGTACTTC. Translated, it gives CASSLNIAYEQYF. The whole variable domain, filled in from reference TRBV28 and TRBJ2-7, reads DVKVTQSSRYLVKRTGEKVFLECVQDMDHENMFWYRQDPGLGLRLIYFSYDVKMKEKGDIPEGYSVSREKKERFSLILESASTNQTSMYLCASSLNIAYEQYFGPGTRLTVT.

The chain links TRBV9 to TRBJ2-5, with a tentative D call TRBD1 (6 bases). V gave up 3 bases and J gave up 5 bases, with 11 bases separating them. CDR3 size: 13 residues. The germline gives CDR1 SGDLS, CDR2 YYNGEE. DNA for the CDR3: TGTGCCAGCAGCGCCGGGACACGCGAGACCCAGTACTTC. It yields the protein CASSAGTRETQYF.

The genes are TRBV10-3 and TRBJ2-3, with 16 bases that match TRBD2. There are 15 residues in the CDR3. The trim removed 5 bases at V and 10 bases at J, leaving 6 bases unmatched. Looked up from germline, CDR1 is ENHRY and CDR2 is SYGVKD. This chain's CDR3 is CAISKGLAGGLPQYF. CDR3 in DNA: TGTGCCATCAGTAAGGGACTAGCGGGGGGGCTCCCGCAGTATTTT.

The gene calls are TRBV7-2 and TRBJ1-6; 7 positions match TRBD1. J gave up 9 bases and V 2 bases, and 7 bases lay outside the gene matches. The CDR3 totals 15 residues. Per the germline V gene, CDR1 is SGHTA and CDR2 is FQGNSA. In nucleotides, the CDR3 is TGTGCCAGCAGCTTAAGAGGGACAGTAAGTTCACCCCTCCACTTT. It specifies CASSLRGTVSSPLHF.

The chain recombines TRBV28 with TRBJ1-1; no definite D call. The CDR3 sequence is 12 residues long. Germline CDR1 MDHEN, CDR2 SYDVKM. Trimming removed 11 bases from V and 2 bases from J, with 12 bases in between. The CDR3 loop reads CAGLGSNTEAFF. CDR3 DNA sequence: TGTGCCGGGCTTGGGAGTAACACTGAAGCTTTCTTT.

This chain links TRBV7-2 with TRBJ2-5; 7 bases map to TRBD1. Germline-derived CDR1 and CDR2 are SGHTA and FQGNSA. This CDR3 has 14 residues. V lost 2 bases and J lost 4; bases outside the gene matches: 4. The CDR3 region has the DNA TGTGCCAGCAGCTTAAAGGGGGCCGGAGAGACCCAGTACTTC. It specifies CASSLKGAGETQYF.

This chain uses TRBV5-1 with TRBJ2-5; a possible D gene is TRBD2 (6 bases). Trimming shortened V by 5 bases and J by 4 bases, and 12 bases separated the two germline ends. Per germline, CDR1 SGHRS and CDR2 YFSETQ. This CDR3 contains 13 residues. The CDR3 DNA reads as TGCGCCAGCAGTAGGGACGGGGGAGAGACCCAGTACTTC. Protein: CASSRDGGETQYF.

The V and J genes are TRBV9 and TRBJ2-1; no definite D call. The CDR3 covers 16 residues. CDR1 is SGDLS and CDR2 is YYNGEE in the germline V gene. V was cut by 4 bases and J by 0 bases, with 14 bases left in between. The CDR3 nucleotides read TGTGCCAGCAGCCCGCTAGGCCCTTTCTCCTACAATGAGCAGTTCTTC. This translates into CASSPLGPFSYNEQFF.

The rearrangement uses TRBV4-2 and TRBJ1-2; maybe TRBD1 (6 bases). CDR3 length: 17 amino acids. Germline values: CDR1 LGHNA, CDR2 YNFKEQ. The V and J ends lost 0 bases and 0 bases respectively, with 14 bases between them. Here the CDR3 reads CASSQDQRAGANYGYTF. CDR3 in DNA: TGTGCCAGCAGCCAAGATCAACGGGCAGGGGCTAACTATGGCTACACCTTC.

The rearrangement uses TRBV7-9 and TRBJ1-3; possible D gene TRBD1, 5 bases. The CDR3 consists of 13 residues. Germline V gives CDR1 SEHNR, CDR2 FQNEAQ (reference sequence). The CDR3 region is CASGRGPGNTIYF. The DNA of the CDR3 is TGTGCTTCCGGGAGGGGCCCTGGAAACACCATATATTTT.

The V call is TRBV15, the J call TRBJ1-4; D gene ambiguous. The V gene lost 3 bases and the J gene lost 5 bases, with 7 bases spanning the gap. Germline V lookup: CDR1 LNHNV, CDR2 YYDKDF (reference sequence). This CDR3 is built from 13 residues. For the CDR3, the DNA is TGTGCCACCAGCAGGGTGGGCAATGAAAAACTGTTTTTT. It specifies CATSRVGNEKLFF.

V and J are TRBV11-2 and TRBJ1-2; TRBD1 agrees at 8 bases. With V trimmed by 6 bases and J by 5 bases, 8 bases remained unmatched. The CDR3 has 14 amino acids. Per the germline V gene, CDR1 is SGHAT and CDR2 is FQNNGV. The CDR3 region is CASRRGQVDYGYTF. The CDR3 DNA follows: TGTGCCAGCAGACGGGGACAGGTTGATTATGGCTACACCTTC.

The chain employs TRBV7-9 and TRBJ1-3; D is perhaps TRBD1 (5 bases). Looked up from germline, CDR1 is SEHNR and CDR2 is FQNEAQ (reference sequence). The CDR3 consists of 14 residues. V gave up 5 bases and J gave up 2 bases, with 10 bases separating them. In DNA, the CDR3 is TGTGCCAGCAGCCGTGGGACTGCTGGAAACACCATATATTTT. It codes for CASSRGTAGNTIYF.

The chain joins TRBV27 to TRBJ1-4; 9 nucleotides line up with TRBD1. This CDR3 has 16 amino acids. The germline V gene encodes CDR1 MNHEY and CDR2 SMNVEV (reference sequence). The J segment lost 2 bases and the V segment lost 6 bases, leaving 7 bases of the junction unmatched. The CDR3 loop reads CASRGDRVGTNEKLFF. DNA for the CDR3: TGTGCCAGCAGGGGGGACAGGGTCGGGACTAATGAAAAACTGTTTTTT.

The rearrangement joins TRBV10-3 to TRBJ1-5, with D possibly TRBD1 on 5 matching bases. Germline V gene lookup returns CDR1 ENHRY and CDR2 SYGVKD. Between the trimmed V and J ends, which lost 2 bases and 11 bases, there was a span of 16 bases. The CDR3 has 14 residues. This chain's CDR3 is CAISEMDGGRAQHF. In DNA, the CDR3 is TGTGCCATCAGTGAGATGGACGGGGGTAGGGCCCAGCATTTT.

This chain connects TRBV27 to TRBJ1-1; 9 nucleotides align to TRBD1. The length of the CDR3 is 17 residues. The V gene end was trimmed by 6 bases and the J gene end by 3 bases; junction bases not matched to a gene: 14. CDR1 and CDR2 (germline): MNHEY, SMNVEV (reference sequence). The CDR3 is CASRTIPGTGFHTEAFF. CDR3 nucleotide sequence: TGTGCCAGCAGAACCATTCCCGGGACAGGGTTCCACACTGAAGCTTTCTTT.

CDR3 DNA: TGTGCCAGCAGTTACTCACAGGTCTCTGGAAACACCATATATTTT. It specifies CASSYSQVSGNTIYF. V gene TRBV6-5 combines with J gene TRBJ1-3; possibly TRBD1 for D (5 bases). Trimming cost V 0 bases and J 0 bases, with 6 bases left between them. Germline V gene sequence: CDR1 MNHEY, CDR2 SVGAGI. CDR3 length: 15 amino acids.

V usage is TRBV4-3 and J usage is TRBJ1-2; D gene ambiguous. The CDR3 is 12 amino acids. Germline lookup yields CDR1 LGHNA and CDR2 YSLEER. The germline V and J ends were trimmed by 4 bases and 4 bases, with 7 bases remaining between them. CDR3 in amino acids: CASSPGSYGYTF. The CDR3 nucleotides read TGCGCCAGCAGCCCCGGGTCCTATGGCTACACCTTC.

The chain employs TRBV10-1 and TRBJ1-2, with D tentatively TRBD1 (6 bases). CDR3 size: 13 residues. Trimming took off 7 bases at V and 6 bases at J, with 15 bases between the two ends. The germline V gene has CDR1 WNHNN and CDR2 SYGVQD (reference sequence). In DNA, the CDR3 is TGCGCCAGCAAGGAGTGGGGGGGCCATGGCTACACCTTC. It encodes CASKEWGGHGYTF.